This T cell receptor beta chain emerged from a study of T-cell memory formation after mild COVID-19. This clonotype was observed a few times. The antigen remains unidentified. Study conclusions and caveats: The appearance of some responding clones in pre-infection memory suggested that cross-reactive memory joined. Researchers report contracting CD4+ clones mostly in CM and EM, with CD8+ clones in EMRA.

Constant-segment primers served in 5'RACE that generated TCR alpha and TCR beta cDNA libraries bearing sample barcodes and UMIs. TCRdb passed the 5' RACE reads through MiXCR, listing each CDR3 protein once. The sample records about half a million distinct CDR3 sequences, roughly 20% being singletons. V gave up 1 base and J gave up 8 bases; unmatched junction bases: 5. This CDR3 comprises 15 residues. The germline V gene has CDR1 SGHVS and CDR2 FNYEAQ. The sequence was collected from an adult woman who had mild COVID-19 (a few samples of this study predate the infection). Cell type and time point are not known. The chain carries TRBV7-6 and TRBJ2-1; 10 bases are a match to TRBD2. The specimen sequenced was PBMCs or a T cell subset sorted from them (not recorded which). This CDR3 is CASSLEREGQHEQFF. In DNA, the CDR3 is TGTGCCAGCAGCTTAGAGCGGGAGGGCCAGCATGAGCAGTTCTTC.